These 12 T cell receptor beta chains originate from one sample sequenced in a study of blood T cell repertoires in COVID-19 (dated by TCRdb to 2020 to 2021). The receptor library was made with the immunoSEQ multiplex PCR assay. In its TCRdb copy, this immuneACCESS table keeps in-frame sequences only and misses some clones. Where compared with another copy, unresolved V genes explain less than half of these, and the others have no known cause. This sample lists 95,000 to 150,000 clones; 82% were detected once. The top ten hold 4% to 5.5% of the sample. Material: peripheral blood. These receptor sequences come from a woman in her 70s with acute or convalescent COVID-19.

The chain carries TRBV12-3 or TRBV12-4 and TRBJ1-6; maybe TRBD1 (6 bases). Deletions cut 2 bases from V and 7 bases from J, with 6 bases between. There are 13 residues in the CDR3. CDR3 DNA: TGTGCCAGCAGTTTACAGGGGAATTCACCCCTCCACTTT. Its translation: CASSLQGNSPLHF.

V gene TRBV5-4 combines with J gene TRBJ1-1; possible D gene TRBD1, 5 bases. CDR1 is SGHNT and CDR2 is YYREEE in the germline V gene (reference sequence). The CDR3 is 16 residues long. V was clipped by 4 bases and J by 4 bases, with 20 bases between them. The CDR3: CASSPPQRGGGTEAFF. The CDR3 DNA reads as TGTGCCAGCAGCCCGCCGCAGAGGGGAGGCGGCACTGAAGCTTTCTTT.

The V and J genes are TRBV2 and TRBJ2-2, with 8 bases matching TRBD2. The germline CDR1 and CDR2 sequences are SNHLY and FYNNEI. With 8 bases clipped from V and 0 bases from J, the junction kept 8 bases outside the gene matches. The CDR3 is 16 residues long. The DNA for the CDR3 is TGTGCCAGCCGGGAGGGCGGGGGGCCGAACACCGGGGAGCTGTTTTTT. It yields the protein CASREGGGPNTGELFF.

The rearrangement uses TRBV7-8 and TRBJ1-1; 9 bases fit TRBD1. The CDR3 totals 20 residues. V dropped 5 bases and J dropped 0; count of bases not matched to a gene: 19. The germline gives CDR1 SGHVS, CDR2 FQNEAQ. CDR3 in amino acids: CASSPIPKQGASPMNTEAFF. CDR3 in DNA: TGTGCCAGCAGCCCCATCCCAAAACAGGGGGCCTCCCCCATGAACACTGAAGCTTTCTTT.

In its sample, this clone was seen once. The gene calls are TRBV7-8 and TRBJ2-1, with no clear D. V gave up 6 bases and J gave up 8 bases, with 17 bases separating them. Per germline, CDR1 SGHVS and CDR2 FQNEAQ. The CDR3 sequence is 14 residues long. CDR3 residues: CASSSRWATDEQFF. The CDR3 DNA reads as TGTGCCAGCAGTTCCCGATGGGCTACTGATGAGCAGTTCTTC.

The gene calls are TRBV10-3 and TRBJ2-1, with D tentatively TRBD1 (6 bases). CDR3 length equals 14 residues. CDR1 and CDR2 (germline): ENHRY, SYGVKD. Trimming shortened V by 6 bases and J by 5 bases, and 14 bases separated the two germline ends. CDR3 protein: CAISVRDNHNEQFF. The DNA of the CDR3 is TGTGCCATCAGCGTACGGGACAACCACAATGAGCAGTTCTTC.

The gene calls are TRBV7-3 and TRBJ1-1, with 9 bases aligning to TRBD1. The V and J ends lost 2 bases and 12 bases, in that order; junction bases with no gene match: 7. The CDR3 is made up of 13 amino acids. Germline values: CDR1 SGHTA, CDR2 FQGTGA. Here the CDR3 reads CASSLGGTGKTFF. DNA for the CDR3: TGTGCCAGCAGCTTAGGGGGGACAGGGAAAACTTTCTTT.

This chain uses TRBV5-1 with TRBJ2-7; 8 nucleotides line up with TRBD1. The CDR3 loop spans 16 amino acids. Germline loops: CDR1 SGHRS, CDR2 YFSETQ. The ends lost 0 bases at V and 5 bases at J; junction bases unmatched: 10. The DNA for the CDR3 is TGCGCCAGCAGCTTGGCCTCCGGGACAGGACGCCACGAGCAGTACTTC. Amino acid sequence: CASSLASGTGRHEQYF.

The chain employs TRBV6-5 and TRBJ1-2; the match to TRBD1 covers 7 bases. The trim removed 7 bases at V and 7 bases at J, leaving 9 bases unmatched. The CDR3 is made up of 13 amino acids. Germline assignment: CDR1 MNHEY and CDR2 SVGAGI. In nucleotides, the CDR3 is TGTGCCAGCAACAACAGGGGTGGGGGTGGCTACACCTTC. Encoded protein: CASNNRGGGGYTF.

The chain uses TRBV10-3 and TRBJ2-7; no clear D gene. The CDR3 extends over 14 amino acids. V was trimmed by 4 bases and J by 0 bases, leaving 10 bases between them. Germline CDR1 and CDR2: ENHRY and SYGVKD. CDR3 DNA: TGTGCCATCAGTGGTGGCGGTAGCTCCTACGAGCAGTACTTC. It translates to CAISGGGSSYEQYF.

This chain links TRBV14 with TRBJ2-5, with D perhaps matching TRBD1 (5 bases). The germline V gene has CDR1 SGHDN and CDR2 FVKESK. CDR3 length: 14 amino acids. The ends were cut back, 4 bases at V and 2 bases at J, with 11 bases in the middle. The CDR3: CASSLRQLQETQYF. CDR3 DNA: TGTGCCAGCAGCCTCCGACAGTTGCAAGAGACCCAGTACTTC.

The rearrangement joins TRBV9 to TRBJ1-2; 8 bases are a match to TRBD1. There are 15 residues in the CDR3. The germline V gene encodes CDR1 SGDLS and CDR2 YYNGEE. J lost 4 bases, V lost 4 bases, and 9 bases had no gene match. The CDR3 DNA sequence: TGTGCCAGCAGCACCCAGACAGGGGAGGGCTATGGCTACACCTTC. Translating gives CASSTQTGEGYGYTF.